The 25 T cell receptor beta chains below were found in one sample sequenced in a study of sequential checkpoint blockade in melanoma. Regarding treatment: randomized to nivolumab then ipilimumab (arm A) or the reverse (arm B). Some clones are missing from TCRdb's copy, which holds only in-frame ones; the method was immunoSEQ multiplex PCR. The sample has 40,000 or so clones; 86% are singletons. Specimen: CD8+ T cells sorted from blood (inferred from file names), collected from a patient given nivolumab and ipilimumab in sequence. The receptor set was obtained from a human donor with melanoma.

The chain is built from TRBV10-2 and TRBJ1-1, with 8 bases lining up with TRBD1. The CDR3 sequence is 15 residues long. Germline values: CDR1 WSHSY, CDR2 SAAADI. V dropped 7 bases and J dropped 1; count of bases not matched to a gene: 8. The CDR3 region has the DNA TGCGCCAGCAAATCGACAGGGGCCTGGAACACTGAAGCTTTCTTT. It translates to CASKSTGAWNTEAFF.

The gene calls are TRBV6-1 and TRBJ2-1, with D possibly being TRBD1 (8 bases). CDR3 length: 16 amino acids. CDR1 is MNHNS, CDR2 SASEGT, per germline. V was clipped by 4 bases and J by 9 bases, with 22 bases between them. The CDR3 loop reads CASSASFGQGGSEQFF. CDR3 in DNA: TGTGCCAGCAGTGCCTCCTTTGGACAGGGAGGGAGTGAGCAGTTCTTC.

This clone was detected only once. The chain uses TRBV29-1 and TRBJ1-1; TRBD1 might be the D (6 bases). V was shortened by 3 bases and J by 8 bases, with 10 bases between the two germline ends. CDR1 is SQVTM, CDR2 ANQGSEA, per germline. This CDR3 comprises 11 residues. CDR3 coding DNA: TGCAGCGTTGACATGGGGACAGAAGCTTTCTTT. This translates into CSVDMGTEAFF.

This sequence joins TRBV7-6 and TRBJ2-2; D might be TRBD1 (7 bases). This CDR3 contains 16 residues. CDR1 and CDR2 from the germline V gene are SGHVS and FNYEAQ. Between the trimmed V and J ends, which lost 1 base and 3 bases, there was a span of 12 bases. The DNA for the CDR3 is TGTGCCAGCAGCTTAGTTGGCAGGGGGGACACCGGGGAGCTGTTTTTT. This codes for CASSLVGRGDTGELFF.

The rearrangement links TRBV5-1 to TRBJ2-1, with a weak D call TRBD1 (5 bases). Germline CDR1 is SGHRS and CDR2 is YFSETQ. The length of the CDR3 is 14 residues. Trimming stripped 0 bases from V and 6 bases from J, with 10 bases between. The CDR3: CASSLAGIVNEQFF. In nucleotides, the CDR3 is TGCGCCAGCAGCTTGGCAGGGATCGTCAATGAGCAGTTCTTC.

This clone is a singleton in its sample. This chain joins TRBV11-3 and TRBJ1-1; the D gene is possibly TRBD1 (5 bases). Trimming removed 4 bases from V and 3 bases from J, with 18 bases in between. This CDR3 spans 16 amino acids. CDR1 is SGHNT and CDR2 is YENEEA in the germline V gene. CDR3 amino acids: CASSSAGTDLDTEAFF. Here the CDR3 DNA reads TGTGCCAGCAGCTCCGCGGGGACCGACCTGGACACTGAAGCTTTCTTT.

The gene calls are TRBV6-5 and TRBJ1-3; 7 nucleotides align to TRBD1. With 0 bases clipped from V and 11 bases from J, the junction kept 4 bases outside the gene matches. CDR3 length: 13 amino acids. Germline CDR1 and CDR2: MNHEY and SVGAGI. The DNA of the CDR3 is TGTGCCAGCAGTTACTCCTGGGGGACAGCCATATATTTT. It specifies CASSYSWGTAIYF.

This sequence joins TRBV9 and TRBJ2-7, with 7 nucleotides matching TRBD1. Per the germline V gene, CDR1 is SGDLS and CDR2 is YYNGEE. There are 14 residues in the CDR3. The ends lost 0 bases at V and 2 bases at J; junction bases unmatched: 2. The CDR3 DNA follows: TGTGCCAGCAGCGTAGGCGACAGGGCCTACGAGCAGTACTTC. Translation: CASSVGDRAYEQYF.

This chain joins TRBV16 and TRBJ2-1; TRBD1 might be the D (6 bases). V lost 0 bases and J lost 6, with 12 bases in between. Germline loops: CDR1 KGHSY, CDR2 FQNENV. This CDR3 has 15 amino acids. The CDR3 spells CASSQSGTGFNEQFF. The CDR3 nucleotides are TGTGCCAGCAGCCAATCGGGTACAGGGTTCAATGAGCAGTTCTTC. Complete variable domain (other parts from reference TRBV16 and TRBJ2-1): GEEVAQTPKHLVRGEGQKAKLYCAPIKGHSYVFWYQQVLKNEFKFLISFQNENVFDETGMPKERFSAKCLPNSPCSLEIQATKLEDSAVYFCASSQSGTGFNEQFFGPGTRLTVL.

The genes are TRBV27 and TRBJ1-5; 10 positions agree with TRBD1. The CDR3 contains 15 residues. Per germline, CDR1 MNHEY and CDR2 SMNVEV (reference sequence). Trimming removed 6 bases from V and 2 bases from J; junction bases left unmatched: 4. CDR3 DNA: TGTGCCAGCAGCGTCGGGACAGGGGGCAATCAGCCCCAGCATTTT. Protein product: CASSVGTGGNQPQHF.

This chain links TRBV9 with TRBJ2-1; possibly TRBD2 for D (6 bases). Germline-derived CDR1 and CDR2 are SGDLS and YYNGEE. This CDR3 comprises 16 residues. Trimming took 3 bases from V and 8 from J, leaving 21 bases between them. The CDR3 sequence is CASSAGGGPGFDEQFF. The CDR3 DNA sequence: TGTGCCAGCAGCGCCGGGGGAGGCCCAGGGTTCGATGAGCAGTTCTTC.

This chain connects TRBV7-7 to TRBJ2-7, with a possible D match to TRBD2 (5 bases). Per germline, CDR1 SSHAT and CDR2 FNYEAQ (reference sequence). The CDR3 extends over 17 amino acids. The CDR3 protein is CASSSDQGSSSHYEQYV. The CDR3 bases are TGTGCTAGCAGCTCCGACCAAGGATCTAGCAGTCACTACGAGCAGTACGTC.

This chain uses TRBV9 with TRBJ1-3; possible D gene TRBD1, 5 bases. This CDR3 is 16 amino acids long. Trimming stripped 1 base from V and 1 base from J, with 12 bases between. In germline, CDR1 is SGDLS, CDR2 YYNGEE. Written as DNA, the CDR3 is TGTGCCAGCAGCGTATCGGGCGGGGGGTCTGGAAACACCATATATTTT. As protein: CASSVSGGGSGNTIYF.

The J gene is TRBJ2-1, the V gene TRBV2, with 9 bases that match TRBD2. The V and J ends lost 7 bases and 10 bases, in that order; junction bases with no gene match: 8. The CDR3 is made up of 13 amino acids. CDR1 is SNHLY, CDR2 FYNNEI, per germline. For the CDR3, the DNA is TGTGCCAGCAATCCTGGACTAGCGTTGGAGCAGTTCTTC. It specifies CASNPGLALEQFF.

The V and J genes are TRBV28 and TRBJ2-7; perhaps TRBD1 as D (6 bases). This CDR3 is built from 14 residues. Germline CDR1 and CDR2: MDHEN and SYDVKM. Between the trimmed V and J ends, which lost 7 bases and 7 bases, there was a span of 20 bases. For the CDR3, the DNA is TGTGCCAGCAACCCCCGGACAGACCCTCGGGAGCAGTACTTC. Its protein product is CASNPRTDPREQYF.

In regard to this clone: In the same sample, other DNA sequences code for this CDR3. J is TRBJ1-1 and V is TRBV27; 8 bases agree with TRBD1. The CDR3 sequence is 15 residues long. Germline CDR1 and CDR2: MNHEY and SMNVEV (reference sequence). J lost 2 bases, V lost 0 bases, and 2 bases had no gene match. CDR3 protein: CASSLSGTGNTEAFF. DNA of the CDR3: TGTGCCAGCAGTTTATCCGGGACAGGTAACACTGAAGCTTTCTTT.

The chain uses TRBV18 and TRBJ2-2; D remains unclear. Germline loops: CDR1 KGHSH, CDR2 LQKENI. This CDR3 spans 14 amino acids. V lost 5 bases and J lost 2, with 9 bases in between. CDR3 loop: CASSAAGNTGELFF. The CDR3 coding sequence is TGTGCCAGCTCAGCGGCTGGAAACACCGGGGAGCTGTTTTTT.

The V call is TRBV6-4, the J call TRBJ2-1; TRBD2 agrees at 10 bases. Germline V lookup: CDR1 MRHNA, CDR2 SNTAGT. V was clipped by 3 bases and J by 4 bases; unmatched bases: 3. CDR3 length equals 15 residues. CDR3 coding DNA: TGTGCCAGCAGTGATGAGACTAGCGGGTACAATGAGCAGTTCTTC. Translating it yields CASSDETSGYNEQFF.

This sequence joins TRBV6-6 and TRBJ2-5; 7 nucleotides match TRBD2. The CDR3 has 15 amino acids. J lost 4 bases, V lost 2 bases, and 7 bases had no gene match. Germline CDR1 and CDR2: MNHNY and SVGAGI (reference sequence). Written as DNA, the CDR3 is TGTGCCAGCAGTTACGGGACTACTCCGAGAGAGACCCAGTACTTC. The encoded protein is CASSYGTTPRETQYF.

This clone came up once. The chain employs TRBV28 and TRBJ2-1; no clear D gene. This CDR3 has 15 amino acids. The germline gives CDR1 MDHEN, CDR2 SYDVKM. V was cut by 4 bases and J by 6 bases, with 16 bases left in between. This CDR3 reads CASSSPLKPGNEQFF. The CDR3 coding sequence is TGTGCCAGCAGTTCCCCACTGAAACCTGGCAATGAGCAGTTCTTC.

The CDR3 region is CASSLFRVRYEQYF. The CDR3 DNA sequence: TGTGCCAGCAGTTTATTTCGGGTTCGCTACGAGCAGTACTTC. The rearrangement uses TRBV28 and TRBJ2-7; D is undetermined. Per the germline V gene, CDR1 is MDHEN and CDR2 is SYDVKM. CDR3 length equals 14 residues. V was pared by 1 base and J by 3 bases, with 10 bases between.

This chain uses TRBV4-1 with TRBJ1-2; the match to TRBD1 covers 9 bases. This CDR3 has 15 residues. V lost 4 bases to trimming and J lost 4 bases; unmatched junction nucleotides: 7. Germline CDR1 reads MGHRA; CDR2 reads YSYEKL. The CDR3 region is CASSPTDRGSYGYTF. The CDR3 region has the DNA TGCGCCAGCAGCCCCACGGACAGGGGAAGCTATGGCTACACCTTC.

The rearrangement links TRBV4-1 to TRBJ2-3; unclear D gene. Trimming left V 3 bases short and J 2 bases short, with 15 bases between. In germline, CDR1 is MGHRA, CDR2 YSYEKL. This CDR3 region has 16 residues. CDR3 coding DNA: TGCGCCAGCAGCCATCCCGCAGCCACAGTCACAGATACGCAGTATTTT. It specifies CASSHPAATVTDTQYF.

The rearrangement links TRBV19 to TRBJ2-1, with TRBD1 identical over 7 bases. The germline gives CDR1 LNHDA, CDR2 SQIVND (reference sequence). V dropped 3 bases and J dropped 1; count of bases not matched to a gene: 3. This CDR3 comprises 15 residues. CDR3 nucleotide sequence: TGTGCCAGTAGTATGACAGGGAGTTCCTACAATGAGCAGTTCTTC. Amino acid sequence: CASSMTGSSYNEQFF.

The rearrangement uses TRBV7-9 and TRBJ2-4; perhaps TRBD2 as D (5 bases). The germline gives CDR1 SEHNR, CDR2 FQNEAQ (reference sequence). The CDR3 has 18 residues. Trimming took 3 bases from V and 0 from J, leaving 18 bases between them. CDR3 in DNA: TGTGCCAGCAGCTTGGTCTCCCCGGAGGTCCTAGCCAAAAACATTCAGTACTTC. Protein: CASSLVSPEVLAKNIQYF.